This passage covers 7 T cell receptor beta chains from one sample sequenced in a study of CD8 T cells in ankylosing spondylitis. TCRdb reprocessed the 5' RACE reads with MiXCR, giving one entry per CDR3 protein. Among around 340,000 distinct CDR3 sequences listed, 20% were seen once. The sample comprised blood, either unsorted or a sorted T cell fraction (not recorded which). These receptor sequences come from a male donor with ankylosing spondylitis or in good health (not recorded which).

The rearrangement links TRBV20-1 to TRBJ2-7, with TRBD1 as a possible D gene (6 bases). The germline gives CDR1 DFQATT, CDR2 SNEGSKA (reference sequence). Between the trimmed V and J ends, which lost 4 bases and 1 base, there was a span of 14 bases. This CDR3 has 14 residues. DNA of the CDR3: TGCAGTGCTACCCGGGACACATGGTCCTACGAGCAGTACTTC. Translating it yields CSATRDTWSYEQYF.

This clonotype was seen a few times. V usage is TRBV5-5 and J usage is TRBJ1-1, with D tentatively TRBD1 (5 bases). The germline gives CDR1 SGHKS, CDR2 YYEKEE (reference sequence). V was cut by 4 bases and J by 3 bases, with 10 bases left in between. The CDR3 runs 13 residues. Here the CDR3 DNA reads TGTGCCAGCAGCCAGCAAGGGGACACTGAAGCTTTCTTT. As protein: CASSQQGDTEAFF.

V gene TRBV20-1 combines with J gene TRBJ2-1; 7 positions match TRBD2. The V and J ends lost 1 base and 1 base, in that order; junction bases with no gene match: 13. CDR1 and CDR2 from the germline V gene are DFQATT and SNEGSKA (reference sequence). The CDR3 is made up of 18 amino acids. The CDR3 spells CSARGLGSGTKSYNEQFF. The CDR3, as DNA: TGCAGTGCTAGAGGTTTGGGTTCGGGGACTAAATCCTACAATGAGCAGTTCTTC.

The V and J genes are TRBV10-3 and TRBJ2-1; the D gene is possibly TRBD1 (6 bases). The CDR3 is made up of 17 amino acids. The V gene lost 2 bases and the J gene lost 0 bases, with 14 bases spanning the gap. Germline CDR1 ENHRY, CDR2 SYGVKD. CDR3 coding DNA: TGTGCCATCAGTGAGGAAGGCAGGGGAATCTCCTACAATGAGCAGTTCTTC. Translation gives CAISEEGRGISYNEQFF.

The V and J genes are TRBV12-3 or TRBV12-4 and TRBJ2-2; D is perhaps TRBD2 (6 bases). The CDR3 is made up of 16 amino acids. V was trimmed by 6 bases and J by 2 bases, leaving 16 bases between them. DNA of the CDR3: TGTGCCAGCAGCCACCCGGCGGGACCCAACACCGGGGAGCTGTTTTTT. It encodes CASSHPAGPNTGELFF.

The genes are TRBV4-1 and TRBJ1-6; tentative D call: TRBD1 (5 bases). Trimming removed 0 bases at V and 7 bases at J, with 13 bases between. The CDR3 sequence is 16 residues long. The V gene's germline CDR1 is MGHRA and CDR2 YSYEKL. As DNA, the CDR3 is TGCGCCAGCAGCCAAGATCGGAGACAGCAAAATTCACCCCTCCACTTT. Translated, it gives CASSQDRRQQNSPLHF.

There are a few counts of this clonotype. The genes are TRBV12-3 or TRBV12-4 and TRBJ2-5; D tentatively reads TRBD1 or TRBD2 (5 bases each). V was cut by 8 bases and J by 5 bases, with 18 bases left in between. The CDR3 is 14 amino acids. CDR3: CASGMGDPGETQYF. The CDR3 DNA reads as TGTGCCAGCGGGATGGGGGACCCGGGGGAGACCCAGTACTTC.